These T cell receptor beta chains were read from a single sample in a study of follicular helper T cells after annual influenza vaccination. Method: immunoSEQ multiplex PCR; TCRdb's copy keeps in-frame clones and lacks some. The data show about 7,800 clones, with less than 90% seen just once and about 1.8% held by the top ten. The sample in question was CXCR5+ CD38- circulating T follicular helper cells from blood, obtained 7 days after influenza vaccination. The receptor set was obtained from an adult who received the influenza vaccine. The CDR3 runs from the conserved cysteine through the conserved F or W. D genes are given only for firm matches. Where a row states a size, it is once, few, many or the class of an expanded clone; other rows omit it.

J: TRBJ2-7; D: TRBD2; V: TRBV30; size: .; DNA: TGTGCCTGGAGCCTATCTGGGACTAGAGTCAACGAGCAGTACTTC; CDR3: CAWSLSGTRVNEQYF
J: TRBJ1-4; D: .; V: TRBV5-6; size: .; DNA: TGTGCCAGCAGCTTGAGGGGTTCGGGGATAAGGGCTAATGAAAAACTGTTTTTT; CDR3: CASSLRGSGIRANEKLFF
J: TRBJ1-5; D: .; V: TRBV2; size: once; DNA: TGTGCCAGCAGTGGGGGTGGAGGCAATCAGCCCCAGCATTTT; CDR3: CASSGGGGNQPQHF
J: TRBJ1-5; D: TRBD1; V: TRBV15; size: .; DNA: TGTGCCACCAGCTCGACAGGGCCGGCTCAGCCCCAGCATTTT; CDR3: CATSSTGPAQPQHF
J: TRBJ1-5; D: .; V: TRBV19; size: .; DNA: TGTGCCAGTAACCCGCATTTTAAGCCCCAGCATTTT; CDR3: CASNPHFKPQHF
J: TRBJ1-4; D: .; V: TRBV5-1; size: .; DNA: TGCGCCAGCAGCTTGGATGGCCAGGGCTTGGGACTGTTTTTT; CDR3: CASSLDGQGLGLFF
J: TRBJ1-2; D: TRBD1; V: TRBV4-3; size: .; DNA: TGCGCCAGCAGCCTCCTAACCACAGGGGATGACTACACCTTC; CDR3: CASSLLTTGDDYTF
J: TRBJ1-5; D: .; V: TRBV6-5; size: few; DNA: TGTGCCAGCAGTTCCCAGGGCAATCAGCCCCAGCATTTT; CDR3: CASSSQGNQPQHF
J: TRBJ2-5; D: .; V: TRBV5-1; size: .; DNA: TGCGCCAGCAGCCCTAGAGGGTTTCACCAAGAGACCCAGTACTTC; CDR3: CASSPRGFHQETQYF
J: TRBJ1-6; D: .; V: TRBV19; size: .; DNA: TGTGCCAGCCGAATAGGGGGTTACAGCTCACCCCTCCACTTT; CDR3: CASRIGGYSSPLHF
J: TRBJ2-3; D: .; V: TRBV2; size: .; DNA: TGTGCCAGCTCACCCACCGTTTCGGATACGCAGTATTTT; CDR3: CASSPTVSDTQYF
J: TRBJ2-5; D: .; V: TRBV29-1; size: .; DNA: TGCAGCGCGCAGCTAGAGGAGACCCAGTACTTC; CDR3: CSAQLEETQYF
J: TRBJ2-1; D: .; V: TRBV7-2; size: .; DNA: TGTGCCAGCAGCTTCCGGAAAGAGATTGAGCAGTTCTTC; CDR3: CASSFRKEIEQFF
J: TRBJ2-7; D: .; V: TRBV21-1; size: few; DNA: TGTGCCAGCCCCTCGGGGCGGGGGACCTACGAGCAGTACTTC; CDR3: CASPSGRGTYEQYF
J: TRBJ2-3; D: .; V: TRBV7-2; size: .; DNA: TGTGCCAGCAGCTCCCGGCCGGTCGTCTCTTATACGCAGTATTTT; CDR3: CASSSRPVVSYTQYF
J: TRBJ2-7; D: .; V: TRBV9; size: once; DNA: TGTGCCAGCAGCCCCGGACAGTCGAAATCCTACGAGCAGTACTTC; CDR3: CASSPGQSKSYEQYF
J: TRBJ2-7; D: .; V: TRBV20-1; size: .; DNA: TGCAGTGCTAGAGACGGTTACGAGCAGTACTTC; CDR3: CSARDGYEQYF
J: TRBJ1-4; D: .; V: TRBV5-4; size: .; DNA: TGTGCCAGCAGCCTACAGGGAATAGACGAAAAACTGTTTTTT; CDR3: CASSLQGIDEKLFF
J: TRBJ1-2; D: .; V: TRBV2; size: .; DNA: TGTGCCAGCAGTAAGGGGCTCACCCAATCTAACTATGGCTACACCTTC; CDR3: CASSKGLTQSNYGYTF
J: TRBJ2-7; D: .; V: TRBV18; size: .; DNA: TGTGCCAGCTCGCGACCTGGCGAGCCCGTCTACGAGCAGTACTTC; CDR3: CASSRPGEPVYEQYF
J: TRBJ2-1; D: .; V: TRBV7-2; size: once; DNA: TGTGCCAGCAGCCCAAGCGGGCCGGGTGAGCAGTTCTTC; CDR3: CASSPSGPGEQFF
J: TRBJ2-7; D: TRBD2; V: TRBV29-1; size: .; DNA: TGCAGCGTTGATTGGGGTCGGGAGGGGGACTACGAGCAGTACTTC; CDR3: CSVDWGREGDYEQYF
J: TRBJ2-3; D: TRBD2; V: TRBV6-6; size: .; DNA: TGTGCCAGCAGTCCCCGAACGACTAGCGGGGTAGAGCAGTATTTT; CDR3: CASSPRTTSGVEQYF
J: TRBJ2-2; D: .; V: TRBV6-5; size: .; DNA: TGTGCCAGCAGTTACGACACAAACACCGGGGAGCTGTTTTTT; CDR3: CASSYDTNTGELFF
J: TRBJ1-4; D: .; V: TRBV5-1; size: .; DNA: TGCGCCAGCAGCTTAGCTAATGAAAAACTGTTTTTT; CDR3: CASSLANEKLFF
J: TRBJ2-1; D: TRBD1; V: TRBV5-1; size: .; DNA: TGCGCCAGCAGCTTGGGACAGGGATACAATGAGCAGTTCTTC; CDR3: CASSLGQGYNEQFF
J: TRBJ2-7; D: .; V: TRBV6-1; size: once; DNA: TGTGCCAGCAGCGACCGGGACCCGACCTACGAGCAGTACTTC; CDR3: CASSDRDPTYEQYF
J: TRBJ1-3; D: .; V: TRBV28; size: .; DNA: TGTGCCAGCAGGGGGGGCCCGATTGGAAACACCATATATTTT; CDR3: CASRGGPIGNTIYF
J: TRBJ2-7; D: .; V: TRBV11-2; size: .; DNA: TGTGCCAGCAGCTTTCGCGGGCAGGGGATTTACGAGCAGTACTTC; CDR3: CASSFRGQGIYEQYF
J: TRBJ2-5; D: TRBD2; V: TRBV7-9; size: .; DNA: TGTGCCAGCAGCACCCGGGGGGAAGGGACCCAGTACTTC; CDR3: CASSTRGEGTQYF
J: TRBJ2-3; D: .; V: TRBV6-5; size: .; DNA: TGTGCCAGCAGGAGTGTCGGAAACACGCAGTATTTT; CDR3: CASRSVGNTQYF
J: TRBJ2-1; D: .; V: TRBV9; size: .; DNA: TGTGCCAGCGGGTCGTACAATGAGCAGTTCTTC; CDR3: CASGSYNEQFF
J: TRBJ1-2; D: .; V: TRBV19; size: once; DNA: TGTGCCAGTAGTAACGAAAAGGGTGGGCACTATGGCTACACCTTC; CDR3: CASSNEKGGHYGYTF
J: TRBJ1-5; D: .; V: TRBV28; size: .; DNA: TGTGCCAGCAGTTTAGTAGGCAGGGGTCCGGATCAGCCCCAGCATTTT; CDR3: CASSLVGRGPDQPQHF
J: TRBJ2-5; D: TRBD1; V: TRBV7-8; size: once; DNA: TGTGCCAGCAGCCCCTTTGGTCGGACAGGTGAACAAGAGACCCAGTACTTC; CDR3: CASSPFGRTGEQETQYF
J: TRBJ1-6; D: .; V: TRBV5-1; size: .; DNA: TGCGCCAGCAGCCTCCTTACGGGGGGATCGGATTCACCCCTCCACTTT; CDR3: CASSLLTGGSDSPLHF
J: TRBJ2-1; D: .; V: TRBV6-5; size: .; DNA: TGTGCCAGCAGTTCGGGTGTCAATGAGCAGTTCTTC; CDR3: CASSSGVNEQFF
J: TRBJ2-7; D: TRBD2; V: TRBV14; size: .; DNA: TGTGCCAGCAGCCCCCGGACTAGCAGGGGCTCCGAGCAGTACTTC; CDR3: CASSPRTSRGSEQYF
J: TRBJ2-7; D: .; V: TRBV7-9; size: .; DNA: TGTGCCAGCAGCTTAGCCCGGGACAATTCCTACGAGCAGTACTTC; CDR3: CASSLARDNSYEQYF
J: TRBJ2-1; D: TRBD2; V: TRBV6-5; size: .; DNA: TGTGCCAGCAGTTGGACTAGCGGGGTACCAGAGCAGTTCTTC; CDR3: CASSWTSGVPEQFF
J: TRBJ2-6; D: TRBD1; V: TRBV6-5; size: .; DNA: TGTGCCAGCAGTAACAGGGGGCTCGGGGTCCTGACTTTC; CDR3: CASSNRGLGVLTF
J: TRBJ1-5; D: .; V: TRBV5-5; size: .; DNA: TGTGCCAGCAGCTCACAGGCTTATAGCAATCAGCCCCAGCATTTT; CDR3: CASSSQAYSNQPQHF
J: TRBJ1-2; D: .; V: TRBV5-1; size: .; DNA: TGCGCCAGCAGCTTGGGCCCGGAGGGAGTTAATGGCTACACCTTC; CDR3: CASSLGPEGVNGYTF
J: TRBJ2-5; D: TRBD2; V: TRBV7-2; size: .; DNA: TGTGCCAGCAGCCGTAGCGGGGGACGGCAGGCCCAGTACTTC; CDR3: CASSRSGGRQAQYF
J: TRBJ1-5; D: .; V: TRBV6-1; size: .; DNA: TGTGCCAGCAGTGGGGGGCAGCGGTGGAATAGCAATCAGCCCCAGCATTTT; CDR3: CASSGGQRWNSNQPQHF
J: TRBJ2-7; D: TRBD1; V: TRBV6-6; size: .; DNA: TGTGCCAGCAGTCTAACAGGGGGCGATTTGTACGAGCAGTACTTC; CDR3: CASSLTGGDLYEQYF
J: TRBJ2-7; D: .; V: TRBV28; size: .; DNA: TGTGCCAGCAGTTCCCCTACAGACAGGAGCTACGAGCAGTACTTC; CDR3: CASSSPTDRSYEQYF
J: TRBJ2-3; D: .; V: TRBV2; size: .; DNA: TGTGCCAGCAGTACGAGACCGGGGGACGGGGCAGATACGCAGTATTTT; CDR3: CASSTRPGDGADTQYF
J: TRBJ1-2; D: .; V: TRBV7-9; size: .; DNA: TGTGCCAGCAGCACCAGTCAGGGTTATGGCTACACCTTC; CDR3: CASSTSQGYGYTF
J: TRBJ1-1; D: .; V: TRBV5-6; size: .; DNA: TGTGCCAGCAGCTTTCGGACAGCAGTGGGTACTGAAGCTTTCTTT; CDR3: CASSFRTAVGTEAFF
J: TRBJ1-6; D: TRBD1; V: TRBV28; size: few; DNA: TGTGCCAGCACCACTCAGGGGCGGGGACAGGGAAATTCACCCCTCCACTTT; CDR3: CASTTQGRGQGNSPLHF
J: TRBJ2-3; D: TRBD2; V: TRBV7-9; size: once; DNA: TGTGCCAGCAGCTCCTTTTGGGGGGGGAACACAGATACGCAGTATTTT; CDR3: CASSSFWGGNTDTQYF
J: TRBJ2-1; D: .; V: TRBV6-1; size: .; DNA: TGTGCCAGCCAGCTAGGGGACACCGTCTACAATGAGCAGTTCTTC; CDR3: CASQLGDTVYNEQFF
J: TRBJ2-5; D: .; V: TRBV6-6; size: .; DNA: TGTGCCAGCAGTTTGGGCAGTCAGACCCAGTACTTC; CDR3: CASSLGSQTQYF